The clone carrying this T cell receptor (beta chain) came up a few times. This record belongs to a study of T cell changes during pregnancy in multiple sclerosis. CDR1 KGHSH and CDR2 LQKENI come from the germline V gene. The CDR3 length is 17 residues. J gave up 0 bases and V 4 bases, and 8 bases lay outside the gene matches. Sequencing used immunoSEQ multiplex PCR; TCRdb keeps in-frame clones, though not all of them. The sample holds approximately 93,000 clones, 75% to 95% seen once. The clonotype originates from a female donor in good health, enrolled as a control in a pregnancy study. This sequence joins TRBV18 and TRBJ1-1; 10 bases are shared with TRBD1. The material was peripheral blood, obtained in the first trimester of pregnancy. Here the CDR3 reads CASSRGQGRPMNTEAFF. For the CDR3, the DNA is TGTGCCAGCTCACGGGGACAGGGGAGGCCAATGAACACTGAAGCTTTCTTT.